Listed here is a single T cell receptor beta chain. Its matching antigen is unknown. The data originate from a study of graft-versus-host responses after intestinal transplantation. About the research overall: Recipients underwent multivisceral, liver-intestinal, or isolated intestinal transplants. Anti-thymocyte globulin served as induction for all recipients, who then took tacrolimus and steroids for roughly 3 years. Study results and limitations: Declines in HvG clones occurring early post-transplant were associated with peak circulating GvH clone levels. Some GvH clones were seen earlier in gut or blood, suggesting intestinal origin.

Repertoires were generated with immunoSEQ multiplex PCR, while TCRdb's copy carries only in-frame clones and drops some. The table has under 95,000 clones, about 87% seen once. CDR3 length equals 17 residues. Germline V CDR1 and CDR2: MNHNS, SASEGT. With V trimmed by 3 bases and J by 0 bases, 8 bases remained unmatched. This sequence was found in a human donor who was the organ donor for an intestinal transplant. This specimen consisted of unstimulated CD4+ T cells sorted from spleen or lymph node cells, obtained before transplant. The rearrangement links TRBV6-1 to TRBJ2-3, with 8 bases identical to TRBD2. This chain's CDR3 is CASSENPGTRSTDTQYF. In DNA, the CDR3 is TGTGCCAGCAGTGAGAACCCCGGGACTAGGAGCACAGATACGCAGTATTTT.